Presented here are 23 T cell receptor beta chains from one specimen sequenced in a study of blood T cell repertoires in COVID-19. Sequencing was performed with immunoSEQ multiplex PCR; in TCRdb, only in-frame clones are kept and a portion is missing. This table has around 200,000 clones, around nine tenths appearing once. The source material was peripheral blood. These receptors came from a man between 65 and 85 years old with acute or convalescent COVID-19.

The chain is built from TRBV4-1 and TRBJ2-4, with 9 bases that match TRBD1. Germline CDR1 MGHRA, CDR2 YSYEKL. V shed 0 bases and J 6 bases; nucleotides not matched to a gene: 6. The CDR3 covers 16 residues. This chain's CDR3 is CASSQDNRGQLNIQYF. CDR3 DNA sequence: TGCGCCAGCAGCCAAGATAACAGGGGGCAGCTAAACATTCAGTACTTC.

This sequence joins TRBV13 and TRBJ2-3, with TRBD2 matching over 7 bases. The junction had 6 bases not matched to a gene; V was cut back by 2 bases and J by 7 bases. CDR3 length: 14 residues. Germline V CDR1 and CDR2: PRHDT, FYEKMQ (reference sequence). CDR3 in amino acids: CASSLRTGGHTQYF. Written as DNA, the CDR3 is TGTGCCAGCAGCTTAAGGACGGGAGGTCATACGCAGTATTTT. Full variable domain (remainder filled in from reference TRBV13 and TRBJ2-3): AAGVIQSPRHLIKEKRETATLKCYPIPRHDTVYWYQQGPGQDPQFLISFYEKMQSDKGSIPDRFSAQQFSDYHSELNMSSLELGDSALYFCASSLRTGGHTQYFGPGTRLTVL.

In regard to this clone: Other DNA sequences in this sample translate to the same CDR3. The CDR3 spells CASSIGPQPQHF. As DNA, the CDR3 is TGTGCCAGTAGTATTGGGCCGCAGCCCCAGCATTTT. The J gene is TRBJ1-5, the V gene TRBV19; D is uncertain. V was cut by 3 bases and J by 7 bases, with 7 bases left in between. Germline CDR1 reads LNHDA; CDR2 reads SQIVND (reference sequence). The CDR3 has 12 residues.

This sequence joins TRBV30 and TRBJ2-6; possible D gene TRBD1, 6 bases. CDR1 is GTSNPN and CDR2 is SVGIG in the germline V gene (reference sequence). The CDR3 has 15 amino acids. V was trimmed by 7 bases and J by 4 bases, leaving 17 bases between them. CDR3 loop: CASSWGPSGANVLTF. The CDR3 DNA reads TGTGCCTCATCCTGGGGGCCGTCGGGGGCCAACGTCCTGACTTTC. The complete variable domain, with remaining parts taken from reference TRBV30 and TRBJ2-6, reads SQTIHQWPATLVQPVGSPLSLECTVEGTSNPNLYWYRQAAGRGLQLLFYSVGIGQISSEVPQNLSASRPQDRQFILSSKKLLLSDSGFYLCASSWGPSGANVLTFGAGSRLTVL.

The chain employs TRBV2 and TRBJ1-5, with a tentative D call TRBD1 (5 bases). Per germline, CDR1 SNHLY and CDR2 FYNNEI. V shed 4 bases and J shed 4 bases, with 8 bases lying between them. The CDR3 has 13 residues. CDR3 sequence: CASSVDTNQPQHF. CDR3 DNA sequence: TGTGCCAGCAGTGTGGACACAAATCAGCCCCAGCATTTT.

The V call is TRBV5-6, the J call TRBJ1-4, with D tentatively TRBD1 (6 bases). This CDR3 is 15 amino acids long. The ends were cut back, 2 bases at V and 7 bases at J, with 15 bases in the middle. Looked up from germline, CDR1 is SGHDT and CDR2 is YYEEEE. CDR3 coding DNA: TGTGCCAGCAGCTTTCTCGGGACAAGTACTGAAAAACTGTTTTTT. Its translation is CASSFLGTSTEKLFF.

The chain combines TRBV5-1 with TRBJ2-3; 10 bases map to TRBD2. Germline CDR1 is SGHRS and CDR2 is YFSETQ. The CDR3 is made up of 16 amino acids. Unmatched junction bases numbered 5, after V lost 0 bases and J lost 4 bases. This CDR3 is CASSLVSLAGADTQYF. In nucleotides, the CDR3 is TGCGCCAGCAGCTTGGTGAGCCTAGCGGGAGCAGATACGCAGTATTTT.

This chain connects TRBV4-3 to TRBJ1-4; D ambiguous. Trimming removed 1 base from V and 8 bases from J, with 8 bases in between. This CDR3 has 13 amino acids. The germline V gene has CDR1 LGHNA and CDR2 YSLEER. The CDR3 sequence is CASSQVAEEKLFF. The CDR3 region has the DNA TGCGCCAGCAGCCAAGTGGCAGAAGAAAAACTGTTTTTT.

The V call is TRBV5-1, the J call TRBJ1-2; D not certain. The V end lost 4 bases, the J end lost 0 bases, and 10 bases lay between the germline ends. Germline CDR1 is SGHRS and CDR2 is YFSETQ. This CDR3 has 14 residues. CDR3 loop: CASSAAPANYGYTF. DNA of the CDR3: TGCGCCAGCAGCGCGGCCCCAGCTAACTATGGCTACACCTTC. Full variable domain (rest looked up from reference TRBV5-1 and TRBJ1-2): KAGVTQTPRYLIKTRGQQVTLSCSPISGHRSVSWYQQTPGQGLQFLFEYFSETQRNKGNFPGRFSGRQFSNSRSEMNVSTLELGDSALYLCASSAAPANYGYTFGSGTRLTVV.

The V call is TRBV9, the J call TRBJ2-1; TRBD2 agrees at 14 bases. J gave up 0 bases and V 4 bases, and 12 bases lay outside the gene matches. Germline V lookup: CDR1 SGDLS, CDR2 YYNGEE. The CDR3 has 20 amino acids. The CDR3: CASSTSLGLAGDSSYNEQFF. In nucleotides, the CDR3 is TGTGCCAGCAGCACATCTTTGGGACTAGCGGGGGACAGCTCCTACAATGAGCAGTTCTTC.

This rearrangement joins TRBV3-1 (or the pseudogene TRBV3-2) to TRBJ1-3, with 7 bases fitting TRBD1. The J segment lost 0 bases and the V segment lost 4 bases, leaving 6 bases of the junction unmatched. CDR1 LGHDT and CDR2 YNNKEL come from the germline V gene (reference sequence). This CDR3 has 16 residues. CDR3 bases: TGTGCCAGCAGCCCGGGACAGACCCTCTCTGGAAACACCATATATTTT. Translated: CASSPGQTLSGNTIYF.

This chain links TRBV5-1 with TRBJ1-1; no definite D call. The V gene lost 0 bases and the J gene lost 0 bases, with 6 bases spanning the gap. The CDR3 covers 14 residues. CDR1 is SGHRS, CDR2 YFSETQ, per germline. The CDR3 DNA reads as TGCGCCAGCAGCTTGGCGCCTATGAACACTGAAGCTTTCTTT. As protein: CASSLAPMNTEAFF.

This clone was seen more than once but under ten times. V and J are TRBV19 and TRBJ1-1, with a possible D match to TRBD1 (5 bases). The V gene's germline CDR1 is LNHDA and CDR2 SQIVND (reference sequence). Trimming took 6 bases from V and 2 from J, leaving 13 bases between them. This CDR3 is built from 14 residues. CDR3 protein: CASRETAVNTEAFF. The CDR3 DNA reads as TGTGCCAGTAGAGAGACAGCTGTCAACACTGAAGCTTTCTTT.

The chain combines TRBV2 with TRBJ1-5; 9 nucleotides match TRBD1. The V and J ends lost 8 bases and 4 bases, in that order; junction bases with no gene match: 0. This CDR3 region has 12 residues. From germline, CDR1 is SNHLY and CDR2 FYNNEI. The CDR3, as DNA: TGTGCCAGCGGACAGGGGAATCAGCCCCAGCATTTT. Translation: CASGQGNQPQHF.

V gene TRBV7-9 combines with J gene TRBJ2-7, with D possibly TRBD2 on 5 matching bases. V lost 2 bases, J lost 5 bases, and 19 bases lay in between. There are 16 residues in the CDR3. The germline V gene encodes CDR1 SEHNR and CDR2 FQNEAQ (reference sequence). The chain's CDR3 is CASSLYGRSTRDEQYF. The CDR3 nucleotides read TGTGCCAGCAGCTTATATGGTCGGTCTACGAGGGACGAGCAGTACTTC.

The V gene is TRBV6-2 or TRBV6-3, the J gene TRBJ2-3, with TRBD2 as a possible D gene (6 bases). Germline CDR1 reads MNHEY; CDR2 reads SVGEGT. Trimming removed 2 bases at V and 0 bases at J, with 9 bases between. The CDR3 sequence is 15 residues long. DNA for the CDR3: TGTGCCAGCAGTTACCCCGGGGGTAGCACAGATACGCAGTATTTT. Protein sequence: CASSYPGGSTDTQYF.

V is TRBV29-1 and J is TRBJ2-3; 12 bases fit TRBD2. CDR3 size: 15 residues. With V trimmed by 4 bases and J by 4 bases, 6 bases remained unmatched. Germline CDR1 and CDR2: SQVTM and ANQGSEA. CDR3 in amino acids: CSVGGLAGRADTQYF. In DNA form, the CDR3 reads TGCAGCGTTGGGGGACTAGCGGGCCGCGCAGATACGCAGTATTTT.

The V gene is TRBV28, the J gene TRBJ2-6, with 12 bases matching TRBD1. Germline CDR1 MDHEN, CDR2 SYDVKM. This CDR3 has 19 residues. Trimming at V came to 4 bases and at J to 4 bases, leaving 11 bases not matched to a gene. In DNA form, the CDR3 reads TGTGCCAGCAGTTCCTACGGGGGACAGGGGGCGACAGGGGCCAACGTCCTGACTTTC. Translating it yields CASSSYGGQGATGANVLTF.

This chain connects TRBV7-3 to TRBJ1-5, with TRBD1 matching over 7 bases. The germline gives CDR1 SGHTA, CDR2 FQGTGA. This CDR3 contains 15 residues. V dropped 5 bases and J dropped 6; count of bases not matched to a gene: 10. DNA for the CDR3: TGTGCCAGCAGCGTTGTAGGAGGGGGCGGTCAGCCCCAGCATTTT. Its protein is CASSVVGGGGQPQHF.

V and J are TRBV19 and TRBJ2-1; possibly TRBD2 for D (6 bases). The CDR3 spans 15 residues. Germline lookup yields CDR1 LNHDA and CDR2 SQIVND (reference sequence). The V and J ends lost 6 bases and 6 bases respectively, with 18 bases between them. CDR3 coding DNA: TGTGCCAGTAGACGTTGGGGAGGCACCTTCAATGAGCAGTTCTTC. As protein: CASRRWGGTFNEQFF.

V and J are TRBV11-2 and TRBJ2-1, with 8 positions matching TRBD2. The CDR3 loop spans 14 amino acids. Trimming took 5 bases from V and 6 from J; bases not matched to a gene: 6. Germline V gene data show CDR1 as SGHAT and CDR2 as FQNNGV. DNA of the CDR3: TGTGCCAGCAGCCCCGGACTAGCCGGCAATGAGCAGTTCTTC. Translation: CASSPGLAGNEQFF.

The chain links TRBV28 to TRBJ1-1, with TRBD1 identical over 7 bases. V gave up 6 bases and J gave up 6 bases; unmatched junction bases: 10. There are 14 residues in the CDR3. Germline V gene lookup returns CDR1 MDHEN and CDR2 SYDVKM. The CDR3 DNA follows: TGTGCCAGCAGCACCGACAGGGAAGATGCTGAAGCTTTCTTT. This translates into CASSTDREDAEAFF.

This chain uses TRBV2 with TRBJ2-5; maybe TRBD2 (6 bases). V was cut by 9 bases and J by 5 bases, with 16 bases left in between. The CDR3 runs to 13 residues. Germline assignment: CDR1 SNHLY and CDR2 FYNNEI. CDR3 nucleotides: TGTGCCAGTCCCGGGGAGGTCGTCGAGACCCAGTACTTC. Translation: CASPGEVVETQYF. The full variable domain, with the rest looked up from reference TRBV2 and TRBJ2-5, is EPEVTQTPSHQVTQMGQEVILRCVPISNHLYFYWYRQILGQKVEFLVSFYNNEISEKSEIFDDQFSVERPDGSNFTLKIRSTKLEDSAMYFCASPGEVVETQYFGPGTRLLVL.